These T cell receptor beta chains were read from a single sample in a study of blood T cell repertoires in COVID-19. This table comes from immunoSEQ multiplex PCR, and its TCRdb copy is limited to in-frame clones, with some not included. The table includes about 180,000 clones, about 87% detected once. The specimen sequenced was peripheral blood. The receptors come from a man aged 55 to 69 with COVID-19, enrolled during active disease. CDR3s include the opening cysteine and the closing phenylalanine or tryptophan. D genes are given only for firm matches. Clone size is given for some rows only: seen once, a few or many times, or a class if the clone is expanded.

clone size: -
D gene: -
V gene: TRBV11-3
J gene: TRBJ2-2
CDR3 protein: CASSLVYPGELFF
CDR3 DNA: TGTGCCAGCAGCTTAGTCTACCCCGGGGAGCTGTTTTTT

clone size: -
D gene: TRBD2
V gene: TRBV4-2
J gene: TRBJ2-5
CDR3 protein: CASSQDAGLAGGPWETQYF
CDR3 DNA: TGTGCCAGCAGCCAAGATGCGGGACTAGCGGGAGGGCCTTGGGAGACCCAGTACTTC

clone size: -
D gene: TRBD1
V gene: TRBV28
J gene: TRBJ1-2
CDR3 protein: CASKQGDYGYTF
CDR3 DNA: TGTGCCAGCAAACAGGGGGACTATGGCTACACCTTC

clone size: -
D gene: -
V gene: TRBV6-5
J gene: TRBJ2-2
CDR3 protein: CASTFGTQNTGELFF
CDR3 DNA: TGTGCCAGCACCTTCGGGACTCAGAACACCGGGGAGCTGTTTTTT

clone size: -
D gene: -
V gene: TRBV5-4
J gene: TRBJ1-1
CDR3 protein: CASSLEGTKNTEAFF
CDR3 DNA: TGTGCCAGCAGCTTGGAAGGGACAAAGAACACTGAAGCTTTCTTT

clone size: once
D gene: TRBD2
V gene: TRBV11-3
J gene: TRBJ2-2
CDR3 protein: CASSLGSGGTGELFF
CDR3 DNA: TGTGCCAGCAGCTTGGGTTCCGGGGGGACCGGGGAGCTGTTTTTT

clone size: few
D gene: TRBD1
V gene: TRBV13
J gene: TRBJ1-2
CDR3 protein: CASSHGRQGNYGYTF
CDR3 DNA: TGTGCCAGCAGCCACGGCCGACAGGGAAACTATGGCTACACCTTC

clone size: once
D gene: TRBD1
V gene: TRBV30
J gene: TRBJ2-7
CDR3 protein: CAWSALGQGYEQYF
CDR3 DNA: TGTGCCTGGAGCGCCCTTGGACAGGGGTACGAGCAGTACTTC

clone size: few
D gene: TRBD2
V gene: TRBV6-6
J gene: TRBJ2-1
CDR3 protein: CASSDRLAKQFF
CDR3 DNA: TGTGCCAGCAGTGACCGACTAGCCAAGCAGTTCTTC

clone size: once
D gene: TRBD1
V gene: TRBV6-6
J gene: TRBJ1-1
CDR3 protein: CASSFSGQGNTEAFF
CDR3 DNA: TGTGCCAGCAGTTTCTCGGGACAGGGGAACACTGAAGCTTTCTTT

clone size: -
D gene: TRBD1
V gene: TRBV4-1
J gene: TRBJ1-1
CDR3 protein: CASSRTDRTNTEAFF
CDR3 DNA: TGCGCCAGCAGCCGCACGGACAGGACGAACACTGAAGCTTTCTTT

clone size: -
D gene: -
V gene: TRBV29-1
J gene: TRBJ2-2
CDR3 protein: CSVEGGGRPGELFF
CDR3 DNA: TGCAGCGTTGAAGGCGGGGGCAGACCCGGGGAGCTGTTTTTT

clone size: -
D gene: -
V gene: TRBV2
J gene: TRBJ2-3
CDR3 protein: CASRNGGTDTQYF
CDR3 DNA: TGTGCCAGCAGGAACGGAGGCACAGATACGCAGTATTTT

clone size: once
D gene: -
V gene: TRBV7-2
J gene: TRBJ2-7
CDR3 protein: CASSVTGTYEQYF
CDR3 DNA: TGTGCCAGCAGTGTGACAGGAACCTACGAGCAGTACTTC

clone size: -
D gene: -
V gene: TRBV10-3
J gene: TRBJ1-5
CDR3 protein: CAISEGGSNQPQHF
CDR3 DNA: TGTGCCATCAGTGAGGGGGGGAGCAATCAGCCCCAGCATTTT

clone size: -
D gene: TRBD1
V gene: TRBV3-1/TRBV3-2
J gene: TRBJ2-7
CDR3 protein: CASQGVYEQYF
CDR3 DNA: TGTGCCAGCCAGGGGGTTTACGAGCAGTACTTC

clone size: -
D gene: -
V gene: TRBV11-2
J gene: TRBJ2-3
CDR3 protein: CASSLDGAPTDTQYF
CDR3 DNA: TGTGCCAGCAGCTTAGATGGAGCGCCCACAGATACGCAGTATTTT

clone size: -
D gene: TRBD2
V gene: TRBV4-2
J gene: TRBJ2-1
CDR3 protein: CASSQASSGLYNEQFF
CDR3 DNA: TGTGCCAGCAGCCAAGCCTCTAGCGGGTTATACAATGAGCAGTTCTTC

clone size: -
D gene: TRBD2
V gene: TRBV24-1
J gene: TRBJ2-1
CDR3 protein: CATSDPQLAGPYNEQFF
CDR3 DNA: TGTGCCACCAGTGACCCGCAACTAGCGGGCCCCTACAATGAGCAGTTCTTC

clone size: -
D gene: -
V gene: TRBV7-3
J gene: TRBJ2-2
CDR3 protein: CASSPDFSGELFF
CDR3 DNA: TGTGCCAGCAGCCCAGACTTTTCCGGGGAGCTGTTTTTT

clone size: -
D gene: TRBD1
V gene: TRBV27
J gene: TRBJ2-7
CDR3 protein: CASKDGTGGYEQYF
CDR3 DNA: TGTGCCAGCAAAGACGGGACAGGGGGGTACGAGCAGTACTTC

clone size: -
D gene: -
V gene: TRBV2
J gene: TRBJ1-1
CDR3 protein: CASRERAFLRTTPEAFF
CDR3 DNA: TGTGCCAGCAGGGAAAGGGCATTTTTGAGGACAACTCCTGAAGCTTTCTTT

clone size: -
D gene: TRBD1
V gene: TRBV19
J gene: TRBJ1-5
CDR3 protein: CASSMGTGNNQPQHF
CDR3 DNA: TGTGCCAGTAGTATGGGGACAGGGAACAATCAGCCCCAGCATTTT

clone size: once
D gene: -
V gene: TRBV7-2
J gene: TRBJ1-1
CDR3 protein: CASSLESQAGNTEAFF
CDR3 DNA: TGTGCCAGCAGCTTAGAGTCCCAAGCGGGGAACACTGAAGCTTTCTTT

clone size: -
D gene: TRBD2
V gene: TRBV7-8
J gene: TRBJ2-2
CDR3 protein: CASSKVTSGTLFF
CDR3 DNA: TGTGCCAGCAGCAAAGTGACTAGCGGCACTCTGTTTTTT